This T cell receptor (beta chain) was obtained from a study of shared clonotypes between healthy human individuals. Turning to the study itself: Three plates were used per donor for CD4 naive, three for CD4 memory, two for CD8 naive and one for CD8 memory. Points from the study as a whole: Among the subsets, naive ones generally showed larger estimated richness than memory ones.

The data were produced by immunoSEQ multiplex PCR, yet TCRdb's version contains in-frame clones alone and is incomplete. The sample contains roughly 1,100,000 clones, more than 60% of which appear only once. This CDR3 comprises 15 residues. The ends were cut back, 3 bases at V and 0 bases at J, with 12 bases in the middle. Germline V gives CDR1 LNHDA, CDR2 SQIVND (reference sequence). In regard to this clone: Its antigen is undetermined.

The rearrangement joins TRBV19 to TRBJ2-7; tentative D call: TRBD1 (7 bases). The receptor's source is a man younger than 30 in good health. Sequenced: memory CD4+ T cells sorted from blood. The subset denotes: CD45RA-negative fraction. CDR3 bases: TGTGCCAGTAGTATCCCGGGGGACAGCTCCTACGAGCAGTACTTC. This translates into CASSIPGDSSYEQYF. The full variable domain, completed using reference TRBV19 and TRBJ2-7, is DGGITQSPKYLFRKEGQNVTLSCEQNLNHDAMYWYRQDPGQGLRLIYYSQIVNDFQKGDIAEGYSVSREKKESFPLTVTSAQKNPTAFYLCASSIPGDSSYEQYFGPGTRLTVT.